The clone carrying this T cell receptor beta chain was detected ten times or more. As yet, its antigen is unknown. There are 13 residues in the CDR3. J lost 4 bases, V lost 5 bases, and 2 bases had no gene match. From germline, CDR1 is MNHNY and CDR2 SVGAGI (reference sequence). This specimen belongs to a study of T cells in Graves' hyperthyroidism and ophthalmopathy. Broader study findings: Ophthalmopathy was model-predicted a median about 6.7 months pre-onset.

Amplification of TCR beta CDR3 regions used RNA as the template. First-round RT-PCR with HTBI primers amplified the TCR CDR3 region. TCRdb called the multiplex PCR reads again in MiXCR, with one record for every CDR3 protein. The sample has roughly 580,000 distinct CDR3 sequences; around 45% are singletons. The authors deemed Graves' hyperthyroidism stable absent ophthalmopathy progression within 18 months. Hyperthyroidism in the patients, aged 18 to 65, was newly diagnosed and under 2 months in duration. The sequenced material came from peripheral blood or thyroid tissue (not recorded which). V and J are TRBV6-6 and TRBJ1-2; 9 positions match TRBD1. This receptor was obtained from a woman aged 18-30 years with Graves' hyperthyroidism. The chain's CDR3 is CASSTGGAYGYTF. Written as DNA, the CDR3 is TGTGCCAGCAGTACAGGGGGCGCCTATGGCTACACCTTC.